What follows are 8 T cell receptor beta chains derived from one specimen sequenced in a study of tumor-infiltrating lymphocytes in localized non-small cell lung cancer. TCRdb's copy holds only in-frame clones and misses some; the assay was immunoSEQ multiplex PCR. Counted here are about 15,000 clones, around 70% occurring once; the ten biggest clones make up about 9.3%. Sequencing was carried out using lung tumor tissue. These receptors came from a human donor with non-small cell lung cancer.

V is TRBV5-1 and J is TRBJ1-1, with D unresolved. CDR1 is SGHRS and CDR2 is YFSETQ in the germline V gene. V lost 0 bases to trimming and J lost 1 base, with 4 bases between them. CDR3 size: 13 residues. As DNA, the CDR3 is TGCGCCAGCAGCTTGGAACCGAACACTGAAGCTTTCTTT. Translated, it gives CASSLEPNTEAFF.

This rearrangement joins TRBV25-1 to TRBJ2-7; D might be TRBD1 (5 bases). The germline V gene has CDR1 MGHDK and CDR2 SYGVNS. V was cut by 4 bases and J by 3 bases, with 16 bases left in between. The CDR3 consists of 15 residues. CDR3 DNA sequence: TGTGCCAGCAGTGGGTCTGAGACAGAAAGCTACGAGCAGTACTTC. Its translation is CASSGSETESYEQYF.

The chain is built from TRBV27 and TRBJ1-2; TRBD1 matches 9 bases. The germline CDR1 and CDR2 sequences are MNHEY and SMNVEV (reference sequence). The CDR3 sequence is 13 residues long. V dropped 10 bases and J dropped 2; count of bases not matched to a gene: 5. The CDR3 nucleotides are TGTGCCACCGGGACAGGGCACAACTATGGCTACACCTTC. Protein product: CATGTGHNYGYTF.

J is TRBJ1-5 and V is TRBV6-1; D remains ambiguous. Trimming removed 4 bases from V and 3 bases from J, with 10 bases in between. The CDR3 contains 14 residues. The V gene's germline CDR1 is MNHNS and CDR2 SASEGT. CDR3 sequence reads: CASSARALNQPQHF. CDR3 sequence (DNA): TGTGCCAGCAGTGCAAGGGCCCTCAATCAGCCCCAGCATTTT.

The V and J genes are TRBV5-1 and TRBJ2-1; D unclear. V lost 5 bases and J 6 bases, leaving 9 bases between the germline ends. Germline CDR1 and CDR2: SGHRS and YFSETQ. The CDR3 has 12 residues. The CDR3 DNA is TGCGCCAGCAGGGCTGGGATCAATGAGCAGTTCTTC. This translates into CASRAGINEQFF.

The V call is TRBV4-1, the J call TRBJ2-7; D remains ambiguous. Germline V gene lookup returns CDR1 MGHRA and CDR2 YSYEKL. Between the trimmed V and J ends, which lost 10 bases and 5 bases, there was a span of 21 bases. The CDR3 loop spans 14 amino acids. CDR3 in amino acids: CANTEVPHKNEQYF. The CDR3 DNA sequence: TGCGCCAACACTGAGGTACCCCACAAAAACGAGCAGTACTTC.

In its sample, this clone was seen once. J is TRBJ2-7 and V is TRBV6-6; TRBD2 is a possible D gene (6 bases). Per the germline V gene, CDR1 is MNHNY and CDR2 is SVGAGI (reference sequence). V lost 1 base and J lost 5, with 18 bases in between. The CDR3 covers 16 residues. In DNA, the CDR3 is TGTGCCAGCAGTTACTGGGGCGGGGCCTCCGGGGACGAGCAGTACTTC. Translated: CASSYWGGASGDEQYF.

The rearrangement links TRBV19 to TRBJ1-5; a possible D gene is TRBD1 (5 bases). Germline assignment: CDR1 LNHDA and CDR2 SQIVND (reference sequence). V lost 3 bases and J lost 9, with 15 bases in between. This CDR3 is built from 14 residues. CDR3 DNA sequence: TGTGCCAGTAGTATTGGGGCAGGGATTTGGCCCCAGCATTTT. Its translation: CASSIGAGIWPQHF.